One sample yielded the 29 T cell receptor beta chains listed below, sequenced in a study of cytomegalovirus exposure and HLA in healthy donors. 60 Vbeta and 13 Jbeta primers were used in PCR. Assay: immunoSEQ multiplex PCR; the TCRdb copy retains only in-frame clones and omits some. The sample comprises about 150,000 clones, about 68% of which are singletons, and approximately 2.1% rests with the top ten. The source material was PBMCs. These TCRs come from a man aged 25-40 years in good health and CMV-seronegative.

This chain links TRBV9 with TRBJ2-3, with D possibly TRBD2 on 5 matching bases. The V gene's germline CDR1 is SGDLS and CDR2 YYNGEE. V dropped 0 bases and J dropped 4 bases, with 15 bases sitting between them. This CDR3 contains 16 residues. CDR3 residues: CASSVDPSGGADTQYF. The CDR3 DNA sequence: TGTGCCAGCAGCGTAGATCCGAGTGGAGGAGCAGATACGCAGTATTTT.

The chain couples TRBV5-4 to TRBJ2-2, with TRBD1 identical over 8 bases. The germline CDR1 and CDR2 sequences are SGHNT and YYREEE (reference sequence). The CDR3 is made up of 15 amino acids. J was trimmed by 5 bases and V by 4 bases; bases with no gene match: 7. CDR3: CASSTQGAWTGELFF. CDR3 DNA sequence: TGTGCCAGCAGCACCCAGGGGGCTTGGACCGGGGAGCTGTTTTTT.

The table lists this clone with a few counts. The rearrangement links TRBV28 to TRBJ1-2, with D uncertain. The V gene lost 4 bases and the J gene lost 3 bases, with 9 bases spanning the gap. This CDR3 comprises 13 residues. Germline assignment: CDR1 MDHEN and CDR2 SYDVKM. This CDR3 reads CASSSTEDYGYTF. CDR3 sequence (DNA): TGTGCCAGCAGTTCTACCGAGGACTATGGCTACACCTTC.

V gene TRBV6-5 combines with J gene TRBJ2-2; 7 bases are a match to TRBD1. The CDR3 extends over 14 amino acids. V dropped 6 bases and J dropped 5; count of bases not matched to a gene: 6. Germline CDR1 reads MNHEY; CDR2 reads SVGAGI. The CDR3 here is CASRTGEWTGELFF. The CDR3 coding sequence is TGTGCCAGCAGAACAGGGGAGTGGACCGGGGAGCTGTTTTTT.

The chain employs TRBV4-3 and TRBJ1-2, with D possibly matching TRBD1 (5 bases). This CDR3 contains 16 residues. V shed 0 bases and J shed 1 base, with 12 bases lying between them. The germline V gene has CDR1 LGHNA and CDR2 YSLEER. The CDR3 region is CASSQEARQYNYGYTF. CDR3 coding DNA: TGCGCCAGCAGCCAAGAAGCGCGACAGTATAACTATGGCTACACCTTC.

This clone was recorded a few times. This chain joins TRBV2 and TRBJ2-3; 9 bases are a match to TRBD2. The CDR3 has 14 residues. The V gene end was trimmed by 8 bases and the J gene end by 3 bases; junction bases not matched to a gene: 6. Per the germline V gene, CDR1 is SNHLY and CDR2 is FYNNEI. CDR3 DNA: TGTGCCAGCGAAAGTAGCGGGGGAACAGATACGCAGTATTTT. Its translation: CASESSGGTDTQYF.

This clone was seen a handful of times. This chain links TRBV6-5 with TRBJ1-1; D remains unclear. The CDR3 totals 12 residues. V was shortened by 5 bases and J by 1 base, with 5 bases between the two germline ends. CDR1 is MNHEY, CDR2 SVGAGI, per germline. DNA for the CDR3: TGTGCCAGCAGTAACAGGAACACTGAAGCTTTCTTT. Translation gives CASSNRNTEAFF.

J is TRBJ2-1 and V is TRBV7-8, with TRBD1 identical over 7 bases. Germline V CDR1 and CDR2: SGHVS, FQNEAQ. The CDR3 sequence is 15 residues long. Losses at the gene ends were 5 bases for V and 2 bases for J; bases not matched to a gene: 6. The CDR3 spells CASSQRQGAYNEQFF. CDR3 bases: TGTGCCAGCAGCCAAAGACAGGGAGCCTACAATGAGCAGTTCTTC. The whole variable domain, filled in from reference TRBV7-8 and TRBJ2-1, reads GAGVSQSPRYKVAKRGQDVALRCDPISGHVSLFWYQQALGQGPEFLTYFQNEAQLDKSGLPSDRFFAERPEGSVSTLKIQRTQQEDSAVYLCASSQRQGAYNEQFFGPGTRLTVL.

The chain joins TRBV11-2 to TRBJ2-5, with D possibly matching TRBD1 (6 bases). CDR3 length: 14 amino acids. Deletions cut 4 bases from V and 5 bases from J, with 14 bases between. The germline gives CDR1 SGHAT, CDR2 FQNNGV. CDR3: CASSSSAGGETQYF. CDR3 in DNA: TGTGCCAGCAGCTCCTCCGCTGGGGGCGAGACCCAGTACTTC.

The V and J genes are TRBV25-1 and TRBJ2-5; no definite D call. The J call may be incorrect, as the DNA end agrees better with TRBJ2-7. Germline V gene sequence: CDR1 MGHDK, CDR2 SYGVNS. CDR3 length: 14 amino acids. The CDR3 coding sequence is TGTGCCAGCAGTGAAGCAGAACGCAACTACGAGCAGTACTTC. The encoded protein is CASSEAERNYEQYF.

The chain has TRBV28 and TRBJ2-5, with 8 nucleotides matching TRBD2. The germline gives CDR1 MDHEN, CDR2 SYDVKM. Trimming took 2 bases from V and 2 from J; bases not matched to a gene: 7. The CDR3 totals 16 residues. The CDR3 region is CASSLVAGGFQETQYF. DNA of the CDR3: TGTGCCAGCAGTTTAGTCGCGGGGGGATTTCAAGAGACCCAGTACTTC.

This clone has only a few counts. The rearrangement joins TRBV5-6 to TRBJ2-7; tentatively, D is TRBD2 (5 bases). V was trimmed by 1 base and J by 4 bases, leaving 12 bases between them. This CDR3 comprises 14 residues. Germline V gene sequence: CDR1 SGHDT, CDR2 YYEEEE. CDR3 loop: CASSLTEEIYEQYF. CDR3 DNA: TGTGCCAGCAGCTTGACGGAGGAGATTTACGAGCAGTACTTC.

This rearrangement joins TRBV19 to TRBJ2-4; D is possibly TRBD2 (6 bases). The CDR3 covers 15 residues. Trimming removed 3 bases at V and 0 bases at J, with 9 bases between. Germline values: CDR1 LNHDA, CDR2 SQIVND (reference sequence). Here the CDR3 reads CASSMRRAAKNIQYF. CDR3 DNA: TGTGCCAGTAGTATGAGGAGGGCAGCCAAAAACATTCAGTACTTC.

To note about this clone: The same CDR3 can be traced to other DNA sequences in this sample. The CDR3 here is CASSIGGGTEAFF. The CDR3 nucleotides are TGTGCCAGTAGTATAGGGGGGGGGACTGAAGCTTTCTTT. The rearrangement joins TRBV19 to TRBJ1-1; a weak D match, TRBD1 (5 bases). Looked up from germline, CDR1 is LNHDA and CDR2 is SQIVND (reference sequence). The CDR3 has 13 residues. Trimming cost V 1 base and J 5 bases, with 8 bases left between them.

CDR3 sequence: CSVGTGRTPISTDTQYF. The CDR3 nucleotides read TGCAGCGTCGGGACTGGACGGACACCCATTAGCACAGATACGCAGTATTTT. The chain combines TRBV29-1 with TRBJ2-3, with D possibly being TRBD2 (6 bases). Germline CDR1 is SQVTM and CDR2 is ANQGSEA. The CDR3 totals 17 residues. The V end was cut by 6 bases, the J end by 0 bases, with 22 bases between.

This chain uses TRBV7-2 with TRBJ2-7; TRBD1 aligns across 7 bases. The CDR3 totals 13 residues. In germline, CDR1 is SGHTA, CDR2 FQGNSA. The trim removed 7 bases at V and 5 bases at J, leaving 8 bases unmatched. CDR3 residues: CASIPQGSDEQYF. In DNA, the CDR3 is TGTGCCAGCATTCCACAGGGGTCGGACGAGCAGTACTTC.

The rearrangement links TRBV20-1 to TRBJ1-1; D not certain. CDR1 and CDR2 from the germline V gene are DFQATT and SNEGSKA (reference sequence). The CDR3 sequence is 10 residues long. Trimming cost V 4 bases and J 7 bases, with 7 bases left between them. CDR3 sequence (DNA): TGCAGTGCTACGGAGCTTGAAGCTTTCTTT. It specifies CSATELEAFF.

J is TRBJ2-5 and V is TRBV29-1; a possible D gene is TRBD1 (6 bases). This CDR3 comprises 11 residues. Trimming left V 5 bases short and J 5 bases short, with 9 bases between. Germline V gene lookup returns CDR1 SQVTM and CDR2 ANQGSEA. CDR3 loop: CSVQGFETQYF. The CDR3 DNA reads TGCAGCGTTCAGGGGTTTGAGACCCAGTACTTC. The complete variable domain, with remaining parts taken from reference TRBV29-1 and TRBJ2-5, reads SAVISQKPSRDICQRGTSLTIQCQVDSQVTMMFWYRQQPGQSLTLIATANQGSEATYESGFVIDKFPISRPNLTFSTLTVSNMSPEDSSIYLCSVQGFETQYFGPGTRLLVL.

A note on this clone: One junction end does not reproduce the germline sequence, and a read error may be involved. The chain employs TRBV25-1 and TRBJ1-5, with 9 bases aligning to TRBD1. This CDR3 is 14 amino acids long. Looked up from germline, CDR1 is MGHDK and CDR2 is SYGVNS. The CDR3 reads CASSEGQGHQPQNF. The CDR3 DNA is TGTGCCAGCAGTGAGGGACAGGGACATCAGCCCCAGAATTTT.

V gene TRBV2 combines with J gene TRBJ1-2, with 11 bases matching TRBD1. The length of the CDR3 is 14 residues. V lost 6 bases and J lost 6; bases outside the gene matches: 6. In germline, CDR1 is SNHLY, CDR2 FYNNEI. For the CDR3, the DNA is TGTGCCAGCAGACTCGGACAGGGGGCGGATGGCTACACCTTC. Its protein product is CASRLGQGADGYTF. The full variable domain, in which reference TRBV2 and TRBJ1-2 provide the parts outside the CDR3, is EPEVTQTPSHQVTQMGQEVILRCVPISNHLYFYWYRQILGQKVEFLVSFYNNEISEKSEIFDDQFSVERPDGSNFTLKIRSTKLEDSAMYFCASRLGQGADGYTFGSGTRLTVV.

For this clone: Other DNA sequences within the sample encode an identical CDR3. CDR3 nucleotides: TGCGCCAGCAGCCGACAGATAGGACAAGGTGAAGCTTTCTTT. This gives the protein CASSRQIGQGEAFF. The V and J genes are TRBV5-1 and TRBJ1-1; the D gene is possibly TRBD1 (5 bases). Trimming shortened V by 4 bases and J by 7 bases, and 17 bases separated the two germline ends. Looked up from germline, CDR1 is SGHRS and CDR2 is YFSETQ. There are 14 residues in the CDR3. The full variable domain, with the rest looked up from reference TRBV5-1 and TRBJ1-1, is KAGVTQTPRYLIKTRGQQVTLSCSPISGHRSVSWYQQTPGQGLQFLFEYFSETQRNKGNFPGRFSGRQFSNSRSEMNVSTLELGDSALYLCASSRQIGQGEAFFGQGTRLTVV.

This clone was counted once. The chain has TRBV18 and TRBJ2-7; 11 bases are a match to TRBD2. Trimming took 4 bases from V and 2 from J; bases not matched to a gene: 13. The CDR3 runs 18 residues. The germline V gene encodes CDR1 KGHSH and CDR2 LQKENI. This CDR3 is CASSQASGGYSVAYEQYF. As DNA, the CDR3 is TGTGCCAGCTCACAGGCTAGCGGGGGGTACAGCGTCGCCTACGAGCAGTACTTC.

Note on this clone: Other nucleotide sequences from this sample produce the same CDR3. The V and J genes are TRBV5-1 and TRBJ2-2; 8 bases match TRBD2. CDR1 is SGHRS, CDR2 YFSETQ, per germline. After removal of 1 base from V and 4 bases from J, the junction contained 3 bases not matched to a gene. CDR3 length: 15 residues. The CDR3 bases are TGCGCCAGCAGCTTGACGGGGGGGGGCACCGGGGAGCTGTTTTTT. This encodes CASSLTGGGTGELFF.

The rearrangement joins TRBV7-2 to TRBJ2-2, with a tentative D call TRBD2 (5 bases). CDR3 size: 15 residues. Trimming shortened V by 5 bases and J by 4 bases, and 14 bases separated the two germline ends. Germline V lookup: CDR1 SGHTA, CDR2 FQGNSA. The DNA for the CDR3 is TGTGCCAGCAGCCCGCGGGCAGTTTCCACCGGGGAGCTGTTTTTT. This sequence encodes CASSPRAVSTGELFF.

The chain recombines TRBV25-1 with TRBJ2-1; possible D gene TRBD2, 6 bases. The CDR3 extends over 15 amino acids. V shed 10 bases and J shed 0 bases, with 16 bases lying between them. The germline V gene has CDR1 MGHDK and CDR2 SYGVNS. The CDR3 sequence is CAIAGGDSSYNEQFF. The CDR3 DNA reads TGTGCCATCGCAGGAGGGGATAGCTCCTACAATGAGCAGTTCTTC.

The chain couples TRBV4-1 to TRBJ2-3; D gene ambiguous. This CDR3 region has 14 residues. V was trimmed by 3 bases and J by 6 bases, leaving 13 bases between them. The germline gives CDR1 MGHRA, CDR2 YSYEKL. CDR3 in DNA: TGCGCCAGCAGCCAGGATGGAAACGGGGATACGCAGTATTTT. Protein product: CASSQDGNGDTQYF.

The rearrangement links TRBV27 to TRBJ2-1; perhaps TRBD1 as D (5 bases). Looked up from germline, CDR1 is MNHEY and CDR2 is SMNVEV (reference sequence). This CDR3 region has 13 residues. V dropped 2 bases and J dropped 4 bases, with 6 bases sitting between them. The CDR3 loop is CASSLGQYNEQFF. CDR3 nucleotide sequence: TGTGCCAGCAGTTTAGGACAATACAATGAGCAGTTCTTC.

The chain combines TRBV7-2 with TRBJ2-3; 7 bases fit TRBD2. Germline lookup yields CDR1 SGHTA and CDR2 FQGNSA. The CDR3 covers 16 residues. V shed 2 bases, J shed 6 bases, and the junction held 11 bases outside the gene matches. The DNA for the CDR3 is TGTGCCAGCAGCTTAAAAGCGACTATGGGGGGGGATACGCAGTATTTT. Protein sequence: CASSLKATMGGDTQYF.

The chain employs TRBV30 and TRBJ2-2, with 14 bases aligning to TRBD2. With V trimmed by 3 bases and J by 2 bases, 5 bases remained unmatched. Germline CDR1 GTSNPN, CDR2 SVGIG (reference sequence). This CDR3 spans 17 amino acids. The CDR3 sequence: CAWSPTSGGANTGELFF. CDR3 coding DNA: TGTGCCTGGAGCCCGACTAGCGGGGGGGCCAACACCGGGGAGCTGTTTTTT.